The next 14 T cell receptor beta chains were all read from a single sample in a study of T cells in Graves' hyperthyroidism and ophthalmopathy. There were TCR beta CDR3 regions amplified from RNA transcripts. RT-PCR in the first round (using the HTBI primer set) targeted the TCR CDR3. TCRdb re-called the multiplex PCR reads through MiXCR, storing one row per CDR3 protein. The data show 500,000 to 600,000 distinct CDR3 sequences, approximately 48% seen once. Sequencing used peripheral blood or thyroid tissue (not recorded which). The receptors come from an adult woman with Graves' disease, either hyperthyroidism or ophthalmopathy (not recorded which).

The chain uses TRBV7-8 and TRBJ1-1; 12 positions agree with TRBD1. Germline V lookup: CDR1 SGHVS, CDR2 FQNEAQ. The CDR3 runs 16 residues. Unmatched junction bases numbered 5, after V lost 5 bases and J lost 1 base. The CDR3, as DNA: TGTGCCAGCAGCCGGGGGACAGGGGGCACGAACACTGAAGCTTTCTTT. Translation gives CASSRGTGGTNTEAFF.

The rearrangement links TRBV15 to TRBJ2-5; D is perhaps TRBD1 (6 bases). This CDR3 spans 14 amino acids. The germline V and J ends were trimmed by 3 bases and 3 bases, with 11 bases remaining between them. Germline values: CDR1 LNHNV, CDR2 YYDKDF (reference sequence). CDR3 protein: CATSRLGQKETQYF. For the CDR3, the DNA is TGTGCCACCAGCAGGCTAGGACAGAAAGAGACCCAGTACTTC.

The gene calls are TRBV29-1 and TRBJ2-7; 7 nucleotides match TRBD1. The CDR3 has 14 residues. J gave up 0 bases and V 7 bases, and 9 bases lay outside the gene matches. The germline V gene encodes CDR1 SQVTM and CDR2 ANQGSEA. The CDR3: CSAGRTGNSYEQYF. Written as DNA, the CDR3 is TGCAGCGCCGGACGGACAGGTAACTCCTACGAGCAGTACTTC.

The V call is TRBV29-1, the J call TRBJ1-4, with D maybe TRBD1 (5 bases). Germline V gene sequence: CDR1 SQVTM, CDR2 ANQGSEA. This CDR3 is built from 15 residues. Trimming stripped 8 bases from V and 0 bases from J, with 16 bases between. CDR3 amino acids: CSLTTGLTTNEKLFF. CDR3 DNA: TGCAGCTTAACGACGGGGCTTACAACTAATGAAAAACTGTTTTTT.

This clonotype was recorded at least ten times. The chain has TRBV9 and TRBJ1-5; D might be TRBD1 (5 bases). Germline values: CDR1 SGDLS, CDR2 YYNGEE. V lost 4 bases and J 1 base, leaving 12 bases between the germline ends. The length of the CDR3 is 15 residues. This chain's CDR3 is CASSQGGASNQPQHF. In DNA, the CDR3 is TGTGCCAGCAGCCAGGGCGGGGCGAGCAATCAGCCCCAGCATTTT.

This clonotype was observed at least ten times. The chain couples TRBV7-9 to TRBJ1-6, with D uncertain. Trimming stripped 3 bases from V and 4 bases from J, with 10 bases between. The CDR3 has 15 residues. Germline CDR1 SEHNR, CDR2 FQNEAQ (reference sequence). CDR3 protein: CASSFLPEYNSPLHF. CDR3 nucleotides: TGTGCCAGCAGCTTCCTACCGGAATATAATTCACCCCTCCACTTT.

The chain joins TRBV10-3 to TRBJ1-5; D unresolved. V was shortened by 2 bases and J by 7 bases, with 9 bases between the two germline ends. Per the germline V gene, CDR1 is ENHRY and CDR2 is SYGVKD. The CDR3 spans 13 residues. The CDR3 reads CAISEPGGQPQHF. The CDR3 DNA reads TGTGCCATCAGTGAGCCGGGAGGCCAGCCCCAGCATTTT.

Ten or more counts support this clonotype. The chain has TRBV15 and TRBJ1-4; D not certain. Trimming pared 0 bases from V and 0 bases from J, leaving 5 bases between. CDR1 and CDR2 from the germline V gene are LNHNV and YYDKDF (reference sequence). The CDR3 has 15 residues. In DNA form, the CDR3 reads TGTGCCACCAGCAGAGATCCCGCAACTAATGAAAAACTGTTTTTT. It encodes CATSRDPATNEKLFF.

This clonotype was seen a few times. The rearrangement links TRBV7-2 to TRBJ1-5, with D perhaps matching TRBD1 (6 bases). The CDR3 is 16 residues long. The ends were cut back, 5 bases at V and 1 base at J, with 15 bases in the middle. CDR1 is SGHTA, CDR2 FQGNSA, per germline. DNA of the CDR3: TGTGCCAGCAGCCAGAGGGGGGGCTTGAGCAATCAGCCCCAGCATTTT. Translation gives CASSQRGGLSNQPQHF.

This clonotype was recorded a few times. The chain recombines TRBV4-3 with TRBJ2-3, with TRBD1 matching over 9 bases. The CDR3 length is 17 residues. Germline CDR1 and CDR2: LGHNA and YSLEER. The V segment lost 0 bases and the J segment 6 bases; nucleotides outside the gene matches: 10. The CDR3 loop is CASSQEPLQGAGDTQYF. The CDR3 bases are TGCGCCAGCAGCCAAGAGCCCTTACAGGGGGCGGGGGATACGCAGTATTTT.

This chain connects TRBV29-1 to TRBJ2-7, with 9 bases matching TRBD1. This CDR3 comprises 15 residues. CDR1 SQVTM and CDR2 ANQGSEA come from the germline V gene. Unmatched junction bases numbered 7, after V lost 1 base and J lost 3 bases. The CDR3 protein is CSVEGGTGGRYEQYF. CDR3 bases: TGCAGCGTTGAAGGGGGAACAGGGGGCCGCTACGAGCAGTACTTC.

The chain joins TRBV10-3 to TRBJ2-2; the D is unclear. V lost 9 bases and J 3 bases, leaving 8 bases between the germline ends. The CDR3 spans 12 residues. In germline, CDR1 is ENHRY, CDR2 SYGVKD. CDR3 protein: CAMSKDTGELFF. CDR3 bases: TGTGCCATGTCCAAGGACACCGGGGAGCTGTTTTTT.

V is TRBV28 and J is TRBJ1-2, with D possibly being TRBD1 (6 bases). V dropped 7 bases and J dropped 5 bases, with 14 bases sitting between them. Germline V gene lookup returns CDR1 MDHEN and CDR2 SYDVKM. The CDR3 length is 13 residues. CDR3 residues: CASTLGQQYGYTF. DNA for the CDR3: TGTGCCAGCACTCTCGGACAGCAATATGGCTACACCTTC.

The rearrangement joins TRBV7-9 to TRBJ2-6, with a tentative D call TRBD2 (6 bases). The CDR3 has 16 amino acids. The V end was cut by 6 bases, the J end by 3 bases, with 15 bases between. Germline V gene data show CDR1 as SEHNR and CDR2 as FQNEAQ (reference sequence). The CDR3 region is CASSPRGGDGANVLTF. The CDR3 DNA sequence: TGTGCCAGCAGTCCCCGGGGCGGGGATGGGGCCAACGTCCTGACTTTC.